This TCR beta chain was sequenced for a study of shared clonotypes between healthy human individuals (dated by TCRdb to about 2020). With respect to the entire study: Two women and a few men aged 18 to 49 years were included in the cohort. Per donor, three plates each were used for CD4 naive and CD4 memory, two for CD8 naive, and one for CD8 memory. To estimate repertoire size and how much clonotype sharing occurs between individuals, the study deeply sequenced the blood TCR repertoires of five healthy adults. To increase sequencing depth and limit assay-specific biases, TCR repertoire library preparation and sequencing were carried out by different laboratories using diverse techniques. Per donor, leukapheresis produced somewhere between about 0.9 and 9 billion PBMCs. The paper's findings and limits, for the study overall: Pairwise subsampling led to the expectation that sequencing depth would affect the degree of clonotype sharing among donors. Larger estimated clonotype richness was generally found for naive subsets than for memory subsets. Because the study included only a small number of donors, the genetic and exposure-history diversity represented was limited. Rarefaction of sorted-subset datasets indicated incomplete sequencing despite the large sequencing depth. Compared with non-shared clonotypes, the clonotypes found in all four sorted-subset donors had higher generation probabilities. Sampling was restricted to blood, and TCR repertoires in tissues likely differ from the TCR repertoires found in blood. When several donors were compared, the shared fraction of clonotypes was roughly 5% for naive CD4, approximately 3.3% for naive CD8, roughly 2.5% for memory CD4, and less than 0.45% for memory CD8.

The donors were healthy, HIV-negative adults who had no recently reported acute infections or vaccinations. Every donor was a Caucasian adult residing in Nashville, Tennessee, USA. CD4+ T cells were enriched by magnetic negative selection; naive cells were then positively selected on CD45RA, and the negative fraction formed the memory subset. Blood was obtained by leukapheresis, after which PBMCs were separated by Ficoll-Histopaque density gradient centrifugation and cryopreserved in liquid nitrogen vapor phase. Analytical flow cytometry was used to check the purity and quantity of each magnetically sorted T cell population. Genomic DNA was isolated from each sorted fraction and quantified by UV absorbance on a Nanodrop 2000c. Worth noting for this clone: Its antigen target is currently unknown. Base quality data are lacking; no much larger clone is found one base away.

From the germline V gene (reference sequence), CDR1 is GTSNPN and CDR2 is SVGIG. The CDR3 spans 14 residues, from the cysteine through the phenylalanine. Of all the DNA, just the CDR3 is kept, 42 bases in frame from base 1. V drops 1 base and J drops 4 bases, leaving 10 bases in between. TCR CDR3 regions were amplified from genomic DNA by multiplex PCR using the deep immunoSEQ assay. Extracted genomic DNA from each cell subset was spread evenly across all wells of several immunoSEQ 96-well plates, with each plate serving as a replicate. Each replicate PCR for sorted subsets received roughly 200 ng genomic DNA, equal to about 30,000 T cell genomes. The purified libraries were quantified using a Qubit 3.0 fluorometer, sized with a Bioanalyzer 2100, and then quantified again using the KAPA Library Quantification kit. Every immunoSEQ 96-well plate was sequenced on a dedicated single-read 150-cycle Illumina NextSeq 550 flow cell. The authors' analysis ran thus. The immunoSEQ output contained only junctional sequences without quality scores, so filtering could not match that applied to full-length reads. Sequences were annotated with PyIR, a Python wrapper for IgBLAST v1.9, and V/J genes and CDR3 were assigned using IMGT germline references. Any read was removed if the V/J assignment was weak (E-value above 1e-6), the CDR3 was missing, or the read contained stop codons, out-of-frame junctions, or ambiguous translated residues. A V3J clonotype was defined by an identical inferred V gene, J gene, and CDR3 amino acid sequence. The percentage overlap between two repertoires was calculated by dividing the number of shared unique clonotypes by the size of the smaller repertoire. RTK rarefaction, the Chao1 estimator, and Recon v2.1 estimates of unobserved clonotypes were used to assess repertoire richness. Generation probabilities for all TCRbeta clonotypes obtained by the gDNA method from a handful of donors were computed using OLGA. This immuneACCESS table, as held by TCRdb, lists in-frame sequences with V and J called but not all clones. Of the missing ones, under half trace to an unresolved V gene in checked studies; the others have no known cause. V, J and clone size are taken as reported in that table, and D and trimming were inferred from the DNA itself. In this sample the table shows millions of clones, around 95% of which occur a single time. Roughly 0.13% of the sample goes to the ten largest clones.

The chain was built from TRBV30 and TRBJ1-4, with a tentative D gene TRBD1 over 6 matching bases. The sequence came from a man in his late teens or twenties in good health. Sequenced input: naive CD4+ T cells sorted from blood. The cell subset or site label of this sample denotes: CD45RA+ positively selected. The nucleotide sequence is given as TGTGCCTGGAGTGGGACAGCGAATAATGAAAAACTGTTTTTT. This encodes CAWSGTANNEKLFF.